This is a list of T cell receptor beta chains from one sample in a study of blood T cell repertoires in COVID-19. Assay used: immunoSEQ multiplex PCR; TCRdb lists only in-frame clones, some missing. The sample contains roughly 280,000 clones, around four fifths of which appear only once. The sequenced material came from peripheral blood. Receptors were obtained from a man aged 55 to 70 who had recovered from COVID-19. Each CDR3 is given with its conserved first and last residue. Each record gives: clone size, J gene, V gene, CDR3 protein. Expanded clones are given a class, and other clones once, few, many or no size at all.

abundance: .
j_gene: TRBJ2-1
v_gene: TRBV11-2
CDR3aa: CASSLEAGARYNEQFF

abundance: .
j_gene: TRBJ2-4
v_gene: TRBV5-6
CDR3aa: CASSLYGEWGKNIQYF

abundance: .
j_gene: TRBJ1-1
v_gene: TRBV29-1
CDR3aa: CSVGRQGNTEAFF

abundance: .
j_gene: TRBJ1-3
v_gene: TRBV10-2
CDR3aa: CASMDSRPGNTIYF

abundance: .
j_gene: TRBJ1-1
v_gene: TRBV29-1
CDR3aa: CSVVYRGGSEAFF

abundance: .
j_gene: TRBJ1-5
v_gene: TRBV6-1
CDR3aa: CASRIQGANQPQHF

abundance: .
j_gene: TRBJ1-1
v_gene: TRBV25-1
CDR3aa: CASTGQGRETEAFF

abundance: .
j_gene: TRBJ2-7
v_gene: TRBV5-1
CDR3aa: CASSLSPTGGRAVYEQYF

abundance: .
j_gene: TRBJ2-5
v_gene: TRBV28
CDR3aa: CASSFSQIQETQYF

abundance: .
j_gene: TRBJ1-2
v_gene: TRBV5-6
CDR3aa: CTSSSPGVDYGYTF

abundance: .
j_gene: TRBJ1-2
v_gene: TRBV7-2
CDR3aa: CASSLGSQASPTF

abundance: few
j_gene: TRBJ2-7
v_gene: TRBV5-6
CDR3aa: CASSSGTGLAYYEQYF

abundance: .
j_gene: TRBJ2-5
v_gene: TRBV2
CDR3aa: CASSPDRGRETQYF

abundance: .
j_gene: TRBJ1-2
v_gene: TRBV5-3
CDR3aa: CARSDQGKDDYGYTF

abundance: .
j_gene: TRBJ1-3
v_gene: TRBV6-5
CDR3aa: CASRNTGGRGNTIYF

abundance: .
j_gene: TRBJ1-2
v_gene: TRBV5-1
CDR3aa: CASSLGGNYGYTF

abundance: .
j_gene: TRBJ1-4
v_gene: TRBV19
CDR3aa: CASSLATNEKLFF

abundance: few
j_gene: TRBJ2-6
v_gene: TRBV4-1
CDR3aa: CASSPQGSGANVLTF

abundance: .
j_gene: TRBJ1-5
v_gene: TRBV18
CDR3aa: CASSPLERGSGGNQPQHF

abundance: .
j_gene: TRBJ1-1
v_gene: TRBV6-5
CDR3aa: CASSTGQDGGAFF

abundance: .
j_gene: TRBJ2-7
v_gene: TRBV15
CDR3aa: CATSRDRRTSGFYEQYF

abundance: .
j_gene: TRBJ1-4
v_gene: TRBV5-4
CDR3aa: CASSYGTGEPNEKLFF

abundance: .
j_gene: TRBJ2-7
v_gene: TRBV5-1
CDR3aa: CASSSDGTARDEQYF